These 18 T cell receptor beta chains came from one sample sequenced in a study of cytomegalovirus exposure and HLA in healthy donors listed by TCRdb under 2017. The method behind the library was the immunoSEQ multiplex PCR assay. A mixture of 60 forward primers for TCR Vbeta segments and 13 reverse primers for TCR Jbeta segments was used in the multiplex PCR. The source is immuneACCESS, and TCRdb retained only in-frame sequences with V and J called. Part of the clones is not carried over; for the studies checked, unresolved V genes explain less than half of this, and the remainder is unexplained. Here the sample has approximately 160,000 clones; around 80% occur a single time. Approximately 6% of the sample is held by the ten biggest clonotypes. Sequencing was carried out using PBMCs. The receptors derive from a man aged 30 to 39 in good health and CMV-seropositive.

This chain uses TRBV28 with TRBJ2-4; D is possibly TRBD1 (5 bases). Germline V gene data show CDR1 as MDHEN and CDR2 as SYDVKM. The V gene lost 0 bases and the J gene lost 10 bases, with 13 bases spanning the gap. This CDR3 has 14 residues. Here the CDR3 DNA reads TGTGCCAGCAGTTTATGGGACAATCCGCAAATTCAGTACTTC. Amino acid sequence: CASSLWDNPQIQYF.

The chain recombines TRBV27 with TRBJ2-1; D remains ambiguous. The V gene's germline CDR1 is MNHEY and CDR2 SMNVEV (reference sequence). The CDR3 spans 13 residues. Trimming removed 4 bases at V and 2 bases at J, with 6 bases between. The DNA of the CDR3 is TGTGCCAGCAGTTCGTCTACCTACAATGAGCAGTTCTTC. Its translation is CASSSSTYNEQFF.

V usage is TRBV21-1 and J usage is TRBJ1-2; the D call TRBD1 from the table was never checked on the DNA. TRBV21-1 is reported as a pseudogene. The CDR3 length is 13 residues. CDR3 sequence reads: CASIPGVWYGYTF. DNA of the CDR3: TGTGCCAGCATCCCAGGGGTTTGGTATGGCTACACCTTC.

V is TRBV11-2 and J is TRBJ1-2, with unresolved D. Germline CDR1 is SGHAT and CDR2 is FQNNGV. V was trimmed by 3 bases and J by 1 base, leaving 6 bases between them. CDR3 size: 13 residues. CDR3 amino acids: CASSFTDNYGYTF. Here the CDR3 DNA reads TGTGCCAGCAGCTTCACAGATAACTATGGCTACACCTTC.

The J gene is TRBJ1-5, the V gene TRBV4-1; D is uncertain. V was trimmed by 1 base and J by 6 bases, leaving 7 bases between them. The CDR3 extends over 13 amino acids. Germline V gives CDR1 MGHRA, CDR2 YSYEKL. The CDR3 reads CASSQVIFQPQHF. CDR3 nucleotide sequence: TGCGCCAGCAGCCAAGTCATTTTTCAGCCCCAGCATTTT.

This clone was detected only a few times. The J gene is TRBJ2-1, the V gene TRBV7-2; D might be TRBD1 (5 bases). Germline CDR1 reads SGHTA; CDR2 reads FQGNSA. The CDR3 contains 14 residues. The ends were cut back, 5 bases at V and 7 bases at J, with 15 bases in the middle. The CDR3 coding sequence is TGTGCCAGCAGCCCAAGACAGCTATTTAATGAGCAGTTCTTC. It yields the protein CASSPRQLFNEQFF.

The CDR3 nucleotides read TGTGCCAGCAACTTTGTTGCCGGGATAGCTAACTATGGCTACACCTTC. Translation: CASNFVAGIANYGYTF. J is TRBJ1-2 and V is TRBV7-8; D gene ambiguous. The V end was cut by 7 bases, the J end by 0 bases, with 18 bases between. Germline assignment: CDR1 SGHVS and CDR2 FQNEAQ. The CDR3 is 16 residues long.

The chain is built from TRBV5-6 and TRBJ1-6, with 8 bases fitting TRBD1. This CDR3 has 15 residues. Per the germline V gene, CDR1 is SGHDT and CDR2 is YYEEEE. J was trimmed by 5 bases and V by 2 bases; bases with no gene match: 3. The CDR3 reads CASSFWDRHNSPLHF. The CDR3 nucleotides read TGTGCCAGCAGCTTTTGGGACAGGCATAATTCACCCCTCCACTTT.

This clone was picked up one time. The J gene is TRBJ2-1, the V gene TRBV30; 9 bases fit TRBD2. This CDR3 has 17 amino acids. V shed 0 bases and J 7 bases; nucleotides not matched to a gene: 13. Per the germline V gene, CDR1 is GTSNPN and CDR2 is SVGIG (reference sequence). The CDR3 DNA sequence: TGTGCCTGGAGTGTGGCTCTAGCGGGATTCAAGGGGAATGAGCAGTTCTTC. The encoded protein is CAWSVALAGFKGNEQFF. The full variable domain, with the rest looked up from reference TRBV30 and TRBJ2-1, is SQTIHQWPATLVQPVGSPLSLECTVEGTSNPNLYWYRQAAGRGLQLLFYSVGIGQISSEVPQNLSASRPQDRQFILSSKKLLLSDSGFYLCAWSVALAGFKGNEQFFGPGTRLTVL.

This clone was detected a few times. The V gene is TRBV5-5, the J gene TRBJ2-7; the match to TRBD2 covers 15 bases. The CDR3 is 17 residues long. J lost 3 bases, V lost 2 bases, and 6 bases had no gene match. Germline CDR1 SGHKS, CDR2 YYEKEE (reference sequence). CDR3 residues: CASSLLPGLAGGYEQYF. For the CDR3, the DNA is TGTGCCAGCAGCTTACTCCCGGGACTAGCGGGGGGCTACGAGCAGTACTTC.

V gene TRBV4-3 combines with J gene TRBJ2-7; 11 bases align to TRBD1. This CDR3 region has 14 residues. V gave up 4 bases and J gave up 5 bases; unmatched junction bases: 4. CDR1 LGHNA and CDR2 YSLEER come from the germline V gene. CDR3 region: CASSRTGGEHEQYF. The DNA of the CDR3 is TGCGCCAGCAGCCGGACAGGGGGCGAGCACGAGCAGTACTTC.

This rearrangement joins TRBV27 to TRBJ2-7, with a possible D match to TRBD2 (5 bases). Trimming pared 6 bases from V and 0 bases from J, leaving 12 bases between. The CDR3 contains 14 residues. Germline CDR1 and CDR2: MNHEY and SMNVEV (reference sequence). CDR3 bases: TGTGCCAGCAGCCCGACGGGATACTCCTACGAGCAGTACTTC. Translating it yields CASSPTGYSYEQYF.

The rearrangement uses TRBV29-1 and TRBJ2-3, with 8 bases lining up with TRBD1. The germline V gene has CDR1 SQVTM and CDR2 ANQGSEA. V shed 6 bases, J shed 4 bases, and the junction held 12 bases outside the gene matches. CDR3 length equals 15 residues. The CDR3 DNA reads as TGCAGCGTCCATTCGACAGGGGCCTTCGCAGATACGCAGTATTTT. This codes for CSVHSTGAFADTQYF.

This clone was detected only a few times. The chain joins TRBV6-6 to TRBJ2-3; 11 bases fit TRBD2. The J segment lost 3 bases and the V segment lost 6 bases, leaving 2 bases of the junction unmatched. The CDR3 has 14 residues. Germline CDR1 MNHNY, CDR2 SVGAGI (reference sequence). CDR3 nucleotides: TGTGCCAGCAGACTAGCGGGAGAAACAGATACGCAGTATTTT. Its translation is CASRLAGETDTQYF.

The V and J genes are TRBV9 and TRBJ2-5; 8 bases line up with TRBD1. CDR3 length: 14 amino acids. Germline loops: CDR1 SGDLS, CDR2 YYNGEE. V was pared by 4 bases and J by 5 bases, with 7 bases of the junction left unmatched. Here the CDR3 DNA reads TGTGCCAGCAGCTTAGGGGACAGGCGGGAGACCCAGTACTTC. Protein sequence: CASSLGDRRETQYF.

The chain joins TRBV7-2 to TRBJ2-7; 12 bases agree with TRBD2. Germline V CDR1 and CDR2: SGHTA, FQGNSA. There are 14 residues in the CDR3. The junction had 5 bases not matched to a gene; V was cut back by 6 bases and J by 5 bases. CDR3: CASRSTSGSNEQYF. The CDR3 DNA reads as TGTGCCAGCAGGTCGACTAGCGGGAGCAACGAGCAGTACTTC. Looking up the rest from reference TRBV7-2 and TRBJ2-7 gives the full variable domain: GAGVSQSPSNKVTEKGKDVELRCDPISGHTALYWYRQSLGQGLEFLIYFQGNSAPDKSGLPSDRFSAERTGGSVSTLTIQRTQQEDSAVYLCASRSTSGSNEQYFGPGTRLTVT.

The chain couples TRBV6-5 to TRBJ1-2; tentative D call: TRBD1 (6 bases). The CDR3 runs to 13 residues. The ends were cut back, 5 bases at V and 5 bases at J, with 12 bases in the middle. Germline-derived CDR1 and CDR2 are MNHEY and SVGAGI. The CDR3 protein is CASSLSGTYGYTF. DNA of the CDR3: TGTGCCAGCAGTCTCTCAGGGACATATGGCTACACCTTC.

The chain uses TRBV4-1 and TRBJ2-1, with D perhaps matching TRBD2 (6 bases). The CDR3 has 14 amino acids. From germline, CDR1 is MGHRA and CDR2 YSYEKL. Trimming took off 0 bases at V and 12 bases at J, with 15 bases between the two ends. The CDR3 nucleotides are TGCGCCAGCAGCCAAGATTTAAGGGGAGGAAGGCAGTTCTTC. Residues: CASSQDLRGGRQFF.